The 8 T cell receptor beta chains below were found in one sample sequenced in a study of shared clonotypes between healthy human individuals. TCRdb's copy holds only in-frame clones and misses some; the assay was immunoSEQ multiplex PCR. The table lists about 1 million clones, 75% of them singletons. Sequenced material: memory CD4+ T cells sorted from blood. The subset is: CD45RA-negative fraction. The source is a man between 18 and 35 years old in good health.

This clone has just a few counts. This rearrangement joins TRBV29-1 to TRBJ2-1; D gene unclear. There are 11 residues in the CDR3. V shed 5 bases and J shed 8 bases, with 10 bases lying between them. In germline, CDR1 is SQVTM, CDR2 ANQGSEA. CDR3 sequence: CSVRPGDEQFF. The CDR3 DNA is TGCAGCGTTCGCCCTGGGGATGAGCAGTTCTTC.

This clone was seen just once. J is TRBJ1-1 and V is TRBV5-8; the D gene is possibly TRBD1 (5 bases). V lost 3 bases and J lost 8, with 17 bases in between. This CDR3 has 14 amino acids. Germline V gene sequence: CDR1 SGHTS, CDR2 YDEGEE. CDR3 in amino acids: CASSSAPGRAEAFF. In DNA form, the CDR3 reads TGTGCCAGCAGCTCGGCTCCGGGGCGCGCGGAAGCTTTCTTT.

This clone was seen only a few times. Other DNA sequences in this sample translate to the same CDR3. The chain combines TRBV15 with TRBJ2-5; TRBD1 agrees at 7 bases. The germline CDR1 and CDR2 sequences are LNHNV and YYDKDF (reference sequence). This CDR3 region has 15 residues. Unmatched junction bases numbered 3, after V lost 0 bases and J lost 2 bases. CDR3: CATSREGGVQETQYF. CDR3 nucleotides: TGTGCCACCAGCAGAGAAGGGGGCGTGCAAGAGACCCAGTACTTC. Together with reference TRBV15 and TRBJ2-5, the CDR3 gives the full variable domain: DAMVIQNPRYQVTQFGKPVTLSCSQTLNHNVMYWYQQKSSQAPKLLFHYYDKDFNNEADTPDNFQSRRPNTSFCFLDIRSPGLGDTAMYLCATSREGGVQETQYFGPGTRLLVL.

With regard to this clone: This specimen includes other DNA sequences encoding the same CDR3. V and J are TRBV30 and TRBJ1-3; D remains ambiguous. V gave up 0 bases and J gave up 0 bases, with 6 bases separating them. Germline values: CDR1 GTSNPN, CDR2 SVGIG (reference sequence). The CDR3 contains 14 residues. CDR3 DNA sequence: TGTGCCTGGAGTGTAGGAGGCTCTGGAAACACCATATATTTT. Its translation: CAWSVGGSGNTIYF.

This clone was observed a few times. The chain links TRBV28 to TRBJ2-2; unclear D gene. Trimming removed 4 bases at V and 3 bases at J, with 15 bases between. Germline V gives CDR1 MDHEN, CDR2 SYDVKM. The CDR3 is 16 amino acids. The CDR3 DNA follows: TGTGCCAGCAGTTCAGCCTTGGGCGGATACACCGGGGAGCTGTTTTTT. Translated: CASSSALGGYTGELFF.

V and J are TRBV6-5 and TRBJ2-2; no clear D gene. The ends were cut back, 0 bases at V and 4 bases at J, with 9 bases in the middle. The CDR3 runs to 15 residues. Germline lookup yields CDR1 MNHEY and CDR2 SVGAGI. CDR3 residues: CASSYSMATTGELFF. CDR3 nucleotide sequence: TGTGCCAGCAGTTACTCGATGGCTACCACCGGGGAGCTGTTTTTT.

On this clone: This may arise from a read error, as a much more abundant clone is one base away. Other DNA sequences in this specimen translate into the identical CDR3. V usage is TRBV5-1 and J usage is TRBJ1-3; no firm D call. Between the trimmed V and J ends, which lost 0 bases and 0 bases, there was a span of 4 bases. Looked up from germline, CDR1 is SGHRS and CDR2 is YFSETQ. The CDR3 spans 14 residues. The CDR3 region has the DNA TGCGCCAGCAGCTTGGAGGGCTCTGGAAACACCATATATTTT. Translated: CASSLEGSGNTIYF. Full variable domain (rest looked up from reference TRBV5-1 and TRBJ1-3): KAGVTQTPRYLIKTRGQQVTLSCSPISGHRSVSWYQQTPGQGLQFLFEYFSETQRNKGNFPGRFSGRQFSNSRSEMNVSTLELGDSALYLCASSLEGSGNTIYFGEGSWLTVV.

A few counts support this clone. V is TRBV6-1 and J is TRBJ1-2; no firm D call. Looked up from germline, CDR1 is MNHNS and CDR2 is SASEGT. The CDR3 has 16 residues. The V end lost 4 bases, the J end lost 0 bases, and 15 bases lay between the germline ends. The CDR3 DNA reads as TGTGCCAGCAGTGGGCCCCGTGGGGTTACTAACTATGGCTACACCTTC. It is translated as CASSGPRGVTNYGYTF.